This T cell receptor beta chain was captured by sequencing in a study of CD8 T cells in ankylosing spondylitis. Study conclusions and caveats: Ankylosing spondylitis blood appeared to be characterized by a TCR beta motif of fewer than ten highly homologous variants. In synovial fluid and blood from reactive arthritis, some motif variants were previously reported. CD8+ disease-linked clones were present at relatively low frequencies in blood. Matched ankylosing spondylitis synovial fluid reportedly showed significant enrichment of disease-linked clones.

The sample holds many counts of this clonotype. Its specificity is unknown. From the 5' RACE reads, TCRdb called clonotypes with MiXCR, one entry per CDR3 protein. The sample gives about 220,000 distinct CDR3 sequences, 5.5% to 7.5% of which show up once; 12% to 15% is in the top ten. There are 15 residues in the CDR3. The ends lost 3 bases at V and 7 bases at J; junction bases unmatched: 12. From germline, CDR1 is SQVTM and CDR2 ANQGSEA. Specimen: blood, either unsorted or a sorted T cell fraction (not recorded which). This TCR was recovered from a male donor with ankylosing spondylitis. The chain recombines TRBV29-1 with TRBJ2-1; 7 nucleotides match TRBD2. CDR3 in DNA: TGCAGCGTTGACGGGTGGGCGGGAGCAAGGAATGAGCAGTTCTTC. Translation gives CSVDGWAGARNEQFF.